This T cell receptor beta chain was found in a study of blood T cells in healthy people across ages. It was with a sample-barcoded 5' primer and a J-beta primer mix that a second PCR of roughly 7 to 12 cycles was run. From the 5' RACE reads, TCRdb called clonotypes with MiXCR, one entry per CDR3 protein. The data show over a million distinct CDR3 sequences, approximately 26% seen once. Germline CDR1 and CDR2: SGHAT and FQNNGV. CDR3 length: 16 amino acids. V lost 2 bases and J 5 bases, leaving 18 bases between the germline ends. This clonotype was counted between two and nine times. This same sample was also part of a study on T cells of mothers and their children.

This receptor was taken from a girl aged 2-10 years in good health. This chain joins TRBV11-2 and TRBJ2-5, with D perhaps assigned TRBD1 or TRBD2 (5 bases each). Sequenced input: blood. CDR3 in DNA: TGTGCCAGCAGCTTAAGAGAGGGACGGGCCATCGAGACCCAGTACTTC. Translation: CASSLREGRAIETQYF.